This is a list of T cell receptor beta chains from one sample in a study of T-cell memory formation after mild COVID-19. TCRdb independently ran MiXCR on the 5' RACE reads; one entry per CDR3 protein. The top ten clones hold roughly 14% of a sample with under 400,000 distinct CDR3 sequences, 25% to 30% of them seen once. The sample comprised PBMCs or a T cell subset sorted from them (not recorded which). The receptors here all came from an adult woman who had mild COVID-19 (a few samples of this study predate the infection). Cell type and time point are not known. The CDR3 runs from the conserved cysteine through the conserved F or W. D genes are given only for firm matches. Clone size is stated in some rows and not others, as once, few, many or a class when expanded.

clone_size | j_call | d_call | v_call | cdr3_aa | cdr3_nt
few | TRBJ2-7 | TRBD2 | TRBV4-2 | CASSLLAGGGYEQYF | TGTGCCAGCAGCCTGTTAGCGGGAGGAGGCTACGAGCAGTACTTC
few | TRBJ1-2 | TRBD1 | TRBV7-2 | CASSKGTGEGGYTF | TGTGCCAGCAGCAAGGGGACAGGGGAGGGAGGCTACACCTTC
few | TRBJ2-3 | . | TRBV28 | CASSLRRAGDTQYF | TGTGCCAGCAGTTTAAGGAGGGCGGGGGATACGCAGTATTTT
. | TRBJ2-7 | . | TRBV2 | CASSRAGAYSYEQYF | TGTGCCAGCAGTCGTGCAGGTGCCTACTCCTACGAGCAGTACTTC
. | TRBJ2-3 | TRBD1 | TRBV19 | CASKGATDTQYF | TGTGCCAGTAAGGGGGCCACAGATACGCAGTATTTT
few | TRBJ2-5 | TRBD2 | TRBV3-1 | CASSPTSGVETQYF | TGTGCCAGCAGCCCTACTAGCGGGGTAGAGACCCAGTACTTC
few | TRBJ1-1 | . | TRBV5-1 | CASSLRPKGQGWGNTEAFF | TGCGCCAGCAGCTTGCGTCCCAAAGGTCAGGGGTGGGGGAACACTGAAGCTTTCTTT
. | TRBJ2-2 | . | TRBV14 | CASSRTGHGELFF | TGTGCCAGCAGCCGTACGGGGCACGGGGAGCTGTTTTTT
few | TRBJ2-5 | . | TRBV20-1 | CSARNGVTVYETQYF | TGCAGTGCTAGAAACGGGGTCACCGTTTATGAGACCCAGTACTTC
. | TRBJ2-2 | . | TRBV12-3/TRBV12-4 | CASSPIPGHNTGELFF | TGTGCCAGCAGTCCAATACCGGGACATAACACCGGGGAGCTGTTTTTT
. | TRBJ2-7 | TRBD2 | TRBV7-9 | CASKASGEQYF | TGTGCCAGCAAGGCTAGCGGGGAGCAGTACTTC
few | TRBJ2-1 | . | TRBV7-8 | CARSLDLLSDYNEQFF | TGTGCCAGAAGCTTAGACCTGCTTTCCGACTACAATGAGCAGTTCTTC
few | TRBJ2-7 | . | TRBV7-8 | CASSLGGRTGSPSDEQYF | TGTGCCAGCAGCTTAGGGGGGCGAACAGGGAGTCCCTCCGACGAGCAGTACTTC
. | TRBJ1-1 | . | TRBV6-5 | CASRPTRGERNTEAFF | TGTGCCAGCAGACCCACCCGGGGGGAGAGGAACACTGAAGCTTTCTTT
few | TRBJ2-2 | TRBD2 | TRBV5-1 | CASSLRGSDSGELFF | TGCGCCAGCAGCTTGCGCGGGAGTGACAGCGGGGAGCTGTTTTTT
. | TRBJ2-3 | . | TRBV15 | CATLGGGRTDTQYF | TGTGCCACCTTAGGAGGGGGGCGCACAGATACGCAGTATTTT
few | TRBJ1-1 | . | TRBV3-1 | CASSRSGNWGMNTEAFF | TGTGCCAGCAGCCGTTCCGGGAATTGGGGAATGAACACTGAAGCTTTCTTT
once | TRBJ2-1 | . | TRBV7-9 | CASSLASGHSSYNEQFF | TGTGCCAGCAGCTTAGCCTCAGGGCACAGCTCCTACAATGAGCAGTTCTTC
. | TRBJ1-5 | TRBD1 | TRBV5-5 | CASSLDQGVQPQHF | TGTGCCAGCAGCTTGGATCAGGGGGTTCAGCCCCAGCATTTT
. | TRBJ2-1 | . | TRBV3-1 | CASSRAVLMGGNEQFF | TGTGCCAGCAGCCGAGCGGTTTTGATGGGGGGCAATGAGCAGTTCTTC
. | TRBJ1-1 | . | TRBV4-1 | CASSQGVGREAFF | TGCGCCAGCAGCCAAGGAGTGGGCAGGGAGGCTTTCTTT
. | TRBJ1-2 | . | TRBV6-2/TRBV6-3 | CASSYGGRVGGYTF | TGTGCCAGCAGTTACGGGGGCAGGGTCGGTGGCTACACCTTC
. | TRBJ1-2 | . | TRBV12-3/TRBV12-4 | CASSPYVGVNGYTF | TGTGCCAGCAGTCCCTATGTGGGCGTGAATGGCTACACCTTC
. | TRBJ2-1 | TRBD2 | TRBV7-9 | CASSFRTSGRASTSYNEQFF | TGTGCCAGCAGCTTCAGGACTAGCGGGAGGGCCAGTACCTCCTACAATGAGCAGTTCTTC
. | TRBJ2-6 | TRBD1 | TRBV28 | CASSGQALSGANVLTF | TGTGCCAGCAGTGGACAGGCCCTCTCTGGGGCCAACGTCCTGACTTTC
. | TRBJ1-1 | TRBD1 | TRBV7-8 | CASSETQGAGTEAFF | TGTGCCAGCAGCGAAACACAGGGGGCAGGCACTGAAGCTTTCTTT
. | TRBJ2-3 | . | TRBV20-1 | CSAASRLAKDTQYF | TGCAGTGCTGCATCCCGGCTAGCGAAAGATACGCAGTATTTT
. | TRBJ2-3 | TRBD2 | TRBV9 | CASSVGLAGGTDTQYF | TGTGCCAGCAGCGTAGGACTAGCGGGGGGGACAGATACGCAGTATTTT
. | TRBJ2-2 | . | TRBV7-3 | CASSYSLRRETGELFF | TGTGCCAGCAGCTATTCACTACGGCGCGAAACCGGGGAGCTGTTTTTT
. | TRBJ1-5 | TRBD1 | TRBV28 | CASSSRQGARRDQPQHF | TGTGCCAGCAGTTCCCGACAGGGGGCGAGGAGAGATCAGCCCCAGCATTTT
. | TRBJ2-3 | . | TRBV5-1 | CASSLGQDSTDTQYF | TGCGCCAGCAGCTTGGGGCAGGACAGCACAGATACGCAGTATTTT
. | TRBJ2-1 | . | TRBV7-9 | CASSPLGGAYNEQFF | TGTGCCAGCAGCCCTCTGGGGGGGGCTTACAATGAGCAGTTCTTC
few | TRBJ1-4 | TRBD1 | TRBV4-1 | CASSQGERQGVEKLFF | TGCGCCAGCAGCCAAGGAGAAAGGCAGGGGGTCGAAAAACTGTTTTTT
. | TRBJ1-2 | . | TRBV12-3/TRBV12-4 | CASSNSLNYGYTF | TGTGCCAGCAGTAATTCGCTTAACTATGGCTACACCTTC
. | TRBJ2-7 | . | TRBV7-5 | CISVPEGDRGTKQYF | .
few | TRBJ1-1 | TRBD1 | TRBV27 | CASTSDRGEAEAFF | TGTGCCAGCACTTCGGACAGGGGGGAAGCTGAAGCTTTCTTT
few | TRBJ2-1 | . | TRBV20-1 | CSARAPPPSSYNEQFF | TGCAGTGCTAGAGCCCCTCCTCCTAGCTCCTACAATGAGCAGTTCTTC
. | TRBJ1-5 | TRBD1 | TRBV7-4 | CASSLPGTASCNQPQHF | TGTGCCAGCAGCTTACCCGGGACAGCCTCGTGCAATCAGCCCCAGCATTTT
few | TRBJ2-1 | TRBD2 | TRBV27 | CASRSGVNEQFF | TGTGCCAGCAGAAGCGGGGTGAATGAGCAGTTCTTC
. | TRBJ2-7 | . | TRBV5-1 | CASSLGAQVHEQYF | TGCGCCAGCAGCTTGGGGGCCCAGGTCCACGAGCAGTACTTC
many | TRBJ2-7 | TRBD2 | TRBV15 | CATSREASGGYEQYF | TGTGCCACCAGCAGAGAGGCTAGCGGGGGCTACGAGCAGTACTTC
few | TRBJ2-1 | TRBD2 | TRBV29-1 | CSVEYSGITNEQFF | TGCAGCGTTGAATATAGCGGGATAACCAATGAGCAGTTCTTC
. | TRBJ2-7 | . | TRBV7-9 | CASSRGGYEQYF | TGTGCCAGCAGCCGGGGAGGCTACGAGCAGTACTTC
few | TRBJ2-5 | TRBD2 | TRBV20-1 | CSAKSGGSGETQYF | TGCAGTGCTAAGTCAGGCGGGAGTGGAGAGACCCAGTACTTC
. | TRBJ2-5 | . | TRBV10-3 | CAIAQGQPQETQYF | TGTGCCATCGCCCAGGGTCAGCCCCAAGAGACCCAGTACTTC
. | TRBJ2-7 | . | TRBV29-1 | CSVRETLFEQYF | TGCAGCGTTAGGGAGACCCTGTTCGAGCAGTACTTC
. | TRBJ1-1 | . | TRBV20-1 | CSASIQGLNTEAFF | TGCAGTGCTAGCATTCAGGGGTTGAACACTGAAGCTTTCTTT
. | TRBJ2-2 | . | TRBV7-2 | CASSLQGRSGELFF | TGTGCCAGCAGCTTACAGGGGCGTAGCGGGGAGCTGTTTTTT
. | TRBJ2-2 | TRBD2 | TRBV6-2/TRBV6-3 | CASSSQAGGPKTGELFF | TGTGCCAGCAGCTCTCAAGCGGGGGGGCCAAAAACCGGGGAGCTGTTTTTT
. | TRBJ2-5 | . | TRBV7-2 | CASSPLGPAYQETQYF | TGTGCCAGCAGCCCCCTCGGACCCGCGTACCAAGAGACCCAGTACTTC
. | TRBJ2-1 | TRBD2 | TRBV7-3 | CASSLKGTSGSSRINEQFF | TGTGCCAGCAGCTTAAAGGGGACTAGCGGGAGCTCGAGAATCAATGAGCAGTTCTTC
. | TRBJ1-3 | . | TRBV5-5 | CASSLPGAFSGNTIYF | TGTGCCAGCAGCTTGCCAGGGGCCTTTTCTGGAAACACCATATATTTT
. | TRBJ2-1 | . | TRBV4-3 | CASSQVVAGRSYNEQFF | TGCGCCAGCAGCCAAGTGGTTGCGGGGCGCTCCTACAATGAGCAGTTCTTC
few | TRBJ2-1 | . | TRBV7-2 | CASSSINNEQFF | TGTGCCAGCAGCTCCATCAACAATGAGCAGTTCTTC
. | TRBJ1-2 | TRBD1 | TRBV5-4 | CASSLGDSRPHGYTF | TGTGCCAGCAGCTTAGGGGACAGCCGTCCTCATGGCTACACCTTC